The TCR beta chain described here comes from a study of preoperative IRX-2 immunotherapy in early breast cancer. The data were produced by immunoSEQ multiplex PCR, yet TCRdb's version contains in-frame clones alone and is incomplete. The data contain some 42,000 clones, around 82% of them singletons. Treatment of the sample: preoperative locoregional IRX-2 cytokine immunotherapy. Patients received preoperative, locoregional IRX-2 cytokine immunotherapy in a phase Ib study. This CDR3 comprises 14 residues. Germline V gene data show CDR1 as SGHRS and CDR2 as YFSETQ. Trimming shortened V by 4 bases and J by 4 bases, and 14 bases separated the two germline ends.

The TCR sequence derives from a human donor with breast cancer. Source: lymph node tissue, taken after IRX-2 immunotherapy. The V gene is TRBV5-1, the J gene TRBJ1-2; no firm D call. The CDR3 DNA is TGCGCCAGCAGCCTGATAGCGGGAACCTATGGCTACACCTTC. Protein product: CASSLIAGTYGYTF. Full variable domain (rest looked up from reference TRBV5-1 and TRBJ1-2): KAGVTQTPRYLIKTRGQQVTLSCSPISGHRSVSWYQQTPGQGLQFLFEYFSETQRNKGNFPGRFSGRQFSNSRSEMNVSTLELGDSALYLCASSLIAGTYGYTFGSGTRLTVV.